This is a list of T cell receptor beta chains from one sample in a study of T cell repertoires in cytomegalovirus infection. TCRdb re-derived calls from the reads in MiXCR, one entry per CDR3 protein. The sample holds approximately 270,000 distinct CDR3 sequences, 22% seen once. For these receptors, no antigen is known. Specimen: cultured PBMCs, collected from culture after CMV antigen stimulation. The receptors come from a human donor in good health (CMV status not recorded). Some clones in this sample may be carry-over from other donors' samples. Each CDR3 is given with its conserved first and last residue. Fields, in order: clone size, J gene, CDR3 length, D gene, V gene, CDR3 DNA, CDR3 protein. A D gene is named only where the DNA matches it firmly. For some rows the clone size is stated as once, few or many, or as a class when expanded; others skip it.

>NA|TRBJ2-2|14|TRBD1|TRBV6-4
TGTGCCAGCAGTGAGACAGGGGAAACCGGGGAGCTGTTTTTT
CASSETGETGELFF
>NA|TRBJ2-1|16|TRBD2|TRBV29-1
TGCAGCGTAGCAAGGACTAGCGGGAGGTCCTACAATGAGCAGTTCTTC
CSVARTSGRSYNEQFF
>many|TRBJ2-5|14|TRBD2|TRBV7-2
TGTGCCAGCAGCTTAGTAGCGGGGAAAGAGACCCAGTACTTC
CASSLVAGKETQYF
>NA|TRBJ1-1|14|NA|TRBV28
TGTGCCAGCAGTTTAGTGGGGCTCGGGTCAGAAGCTTTCTTT
CASSLVGLGSEAFF
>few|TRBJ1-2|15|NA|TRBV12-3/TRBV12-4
TGTGCCAGCAGTTCCCAAGGCGGGGGCGTGGGTGGCTACACCTTC
CASSSQGGGVGGYTF
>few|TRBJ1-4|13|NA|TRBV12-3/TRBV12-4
TGTGCCAGCAGTTTAAGACCTGCGGAAAAACTGTTTTTT
CASSLRPAEKLFF
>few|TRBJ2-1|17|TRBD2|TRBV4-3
TGCGCCAGCAGCCTCGGGACTAGCGGGGCGTCCTACAATGAGCAGTTCTTC
CASSLGTSGASYNEQFF
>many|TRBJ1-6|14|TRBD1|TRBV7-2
TGTGCCAGCAGCCCGGGACAGGGCTACTCACCCCTCCACTTT
CASSPGQGYSPLHF
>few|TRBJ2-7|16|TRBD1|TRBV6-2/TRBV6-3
TGTGCCAGCAGTTACCGCCGAAGGGACAGGGGGTACGAGCAGTACTTC
CASSYRRRDRGYEQYF
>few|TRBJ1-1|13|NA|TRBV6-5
TGTGCCAGCAGTTACCGATGGTGGACTGAAGCTTTCTTT
CASSYRWWTEAFF
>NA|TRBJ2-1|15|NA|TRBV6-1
TGTGCCAGCAGTGAAGTGGGGACTTCGTACAATGAGCAGTTCTTC
CASSEVGTSYNEQFF